One TCR beta chain is described in this entry. At one of its ends the junction is not consistent with the germline gene, which may arise from a read error. This entry comes from a study of blood T cell repertoires in COVID-19. Study overall: Samples of COVID-19 (acute and convalescent) were obtained from the United States, Italy and Spain. The cDNA or gDNA used as material had been derived from T cells, B-cell-depleted T cells, or PBMCs.

Per the original methods: Nucleated cell number was recorded as an estimate derived from reference gene primer amplification. Clones were read by immunoSEQ multiplex PCR, and TCRdb kept only the in-frame ones, dropping some. V and J calls and clone size are those listed in that table; D and trimming were worked out from the DNA. The sample includes 60,000 or so clones, over 80% of them seen just once. This sequence was found in a man aged 25 to 40 with COVID-19, enrolled during active disease. Sequencing was carried out using peripheral blood.

The CDR3 protein is CASSPPGGNQETQYF. The CDR3 region has the DNA TGTGCCAGCTCACCACCGGGGGGAAACCAGGAGACCCAGTACTTC. The chain couples TRBV18 to TRBJ2-5, with D maybe TRBD2 (6 bases). This CDR3 region has 15 residues. CDR1 and CDR2 from the germline V gene are KGHSH and LQKENI.